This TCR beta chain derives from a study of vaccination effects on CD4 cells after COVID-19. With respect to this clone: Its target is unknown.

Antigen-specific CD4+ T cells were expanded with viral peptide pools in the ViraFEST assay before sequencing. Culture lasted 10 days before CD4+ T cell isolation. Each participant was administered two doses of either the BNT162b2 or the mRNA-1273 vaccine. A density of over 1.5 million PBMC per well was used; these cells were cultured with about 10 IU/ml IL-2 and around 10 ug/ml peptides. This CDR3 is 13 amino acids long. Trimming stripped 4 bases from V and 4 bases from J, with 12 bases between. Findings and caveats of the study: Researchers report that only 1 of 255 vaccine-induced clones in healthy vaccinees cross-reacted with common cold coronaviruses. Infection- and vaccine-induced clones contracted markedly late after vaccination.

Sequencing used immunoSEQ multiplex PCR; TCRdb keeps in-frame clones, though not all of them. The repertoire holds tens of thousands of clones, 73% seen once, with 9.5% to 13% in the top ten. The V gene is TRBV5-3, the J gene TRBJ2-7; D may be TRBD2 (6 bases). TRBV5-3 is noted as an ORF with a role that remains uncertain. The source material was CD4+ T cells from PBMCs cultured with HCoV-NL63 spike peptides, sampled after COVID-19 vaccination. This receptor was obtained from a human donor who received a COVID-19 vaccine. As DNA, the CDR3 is TGTGCCAGAAGCCTAGTGGGGGGTTACGAGCAGTACTTC. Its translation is CARSLVGGYEQYF.